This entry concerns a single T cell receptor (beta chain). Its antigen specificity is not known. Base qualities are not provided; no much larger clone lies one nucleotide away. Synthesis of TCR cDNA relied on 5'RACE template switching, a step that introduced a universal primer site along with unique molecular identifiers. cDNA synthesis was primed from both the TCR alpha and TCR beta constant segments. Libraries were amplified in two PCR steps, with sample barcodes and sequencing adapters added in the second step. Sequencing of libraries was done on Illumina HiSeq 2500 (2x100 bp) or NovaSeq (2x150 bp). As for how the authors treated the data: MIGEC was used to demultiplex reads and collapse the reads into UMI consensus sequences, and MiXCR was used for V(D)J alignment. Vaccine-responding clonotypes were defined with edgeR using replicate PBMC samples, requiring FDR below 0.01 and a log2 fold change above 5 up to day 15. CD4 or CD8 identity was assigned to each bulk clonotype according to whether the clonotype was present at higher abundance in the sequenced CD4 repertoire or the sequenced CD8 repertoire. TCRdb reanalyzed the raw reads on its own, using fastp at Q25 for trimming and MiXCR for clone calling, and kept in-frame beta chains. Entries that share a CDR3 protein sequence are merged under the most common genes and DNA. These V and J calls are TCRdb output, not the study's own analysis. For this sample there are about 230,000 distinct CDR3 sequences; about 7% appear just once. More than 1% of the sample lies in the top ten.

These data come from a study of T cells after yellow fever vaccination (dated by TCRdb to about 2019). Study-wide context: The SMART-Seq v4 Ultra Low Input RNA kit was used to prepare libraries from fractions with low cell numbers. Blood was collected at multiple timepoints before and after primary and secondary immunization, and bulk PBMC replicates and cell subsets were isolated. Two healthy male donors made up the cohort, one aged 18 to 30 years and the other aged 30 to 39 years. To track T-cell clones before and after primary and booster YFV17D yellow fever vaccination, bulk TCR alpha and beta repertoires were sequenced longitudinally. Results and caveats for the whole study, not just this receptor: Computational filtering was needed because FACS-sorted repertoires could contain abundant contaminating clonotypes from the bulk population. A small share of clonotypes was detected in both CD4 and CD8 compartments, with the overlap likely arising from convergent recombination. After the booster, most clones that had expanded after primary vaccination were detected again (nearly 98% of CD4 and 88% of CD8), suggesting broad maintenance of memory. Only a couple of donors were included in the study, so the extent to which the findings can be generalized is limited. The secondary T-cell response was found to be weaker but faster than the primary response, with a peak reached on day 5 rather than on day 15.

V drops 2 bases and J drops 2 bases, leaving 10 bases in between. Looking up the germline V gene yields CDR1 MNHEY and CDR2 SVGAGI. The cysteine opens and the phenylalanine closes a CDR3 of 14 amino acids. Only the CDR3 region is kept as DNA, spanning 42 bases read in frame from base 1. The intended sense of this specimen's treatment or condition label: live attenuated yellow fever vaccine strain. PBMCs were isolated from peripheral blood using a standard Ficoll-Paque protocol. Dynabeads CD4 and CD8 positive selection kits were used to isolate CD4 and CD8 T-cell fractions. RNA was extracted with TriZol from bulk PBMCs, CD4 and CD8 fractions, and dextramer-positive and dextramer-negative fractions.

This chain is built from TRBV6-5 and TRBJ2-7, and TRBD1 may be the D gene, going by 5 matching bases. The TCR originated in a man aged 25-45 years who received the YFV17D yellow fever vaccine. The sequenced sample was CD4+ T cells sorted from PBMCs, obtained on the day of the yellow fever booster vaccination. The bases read TGTGCCAGCAGTTACGGGGCCTTTGCCTACGAGCAGTACTTC. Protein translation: CASSYGAFAYEQYF.